These 28 T cell receptor beta chains came from one sample sequenced in a study of metastatic and nonmetastatic thyroid tumors. TCRdb re-called the PCR reads with MiXCR. The sample has 30,000 to 40,000 clones, more than 15% seen once; the top ten hold 18%. Every patient underwent thyroid surgery untreated. The sample taken for sequencing was blood. Receptors were obtained from a female donor with papillary thyroid cancer or a benign thyroid nodule (not recorded which). Some clones in this sample may be carry-over from other donors' samples.

This clone was counted only a few times. The chain recombines TRBV6-1 with TRBJ2-3; D is perhaps TRBD1 (5 bases). The CDR3 loop spans 16 amino acids. With 6 bases removed from V and 4 bases from J, the gap between germline ends came to 20 bases. Germline CDR1 MNHNS, CDR2 SASEGT. CDR3 region: CASSTNGAFRADTQYF. CDR3 nucleotides: TGTGCCAGCAGCACTAATGGGGCATTTCGGGCAGATACGCAGTATTTT.

The chain carries TRBV7-9 and TRBJ2-7, with a possible D match to TRBD1 (5 bases). Per germline, CDR1 SEHNR and CDR2 FQNEAQ (reference sequence). The V and J ends lost 8 bases and 5 bases respectively, with 13 bases between them. The CDR3 contains 12 residues. DNA of the CDR3: TGTGCCAGCGTGGTGGGGCCCAACGAGCAGTACTTC. It translates to CASVVGPNEQYF.

By proportion, this clone is medium-sized. The chain has TRBV6-1 and TRBJ2-7; D perhaps matches TRBD2 (5 bases). The CDR3 loop spans 13 amino acids. The germline V and J ends were trimmed by 6 bases and 3 bases, with 12 bases remaining between them. Germline assignment: CDR1 MNHNS and CDR2 SASEGT. The CDR3 nucleotides read TGTGCCAGCAGCGTGACGGGAAACTACGAGCAGTACTTC. It yields the protein CASSVTGNYEQYF.

V is TRBV5-1 and J is TRBJ1-1; D is uncertain. Germline V gives CDR1 SGHRS, CDR2 YFSETQ. The CDR3 has 15 amino acids. V was cut by 0 bases and J by 1 base, with 10 bases left in between. The CDR3 nucleotides read TGCGCCAGCAGCTTGGCTTCCGGCCCGAACACTGAAGCTTTCTTT. It encodes CASSLASGPNTEAFF.

This clone was counted many times. CDR3 nucleotides: TGTGCCAGCAGCCCAGGGACTAGCGGGATCTACAATGAGCAGTTCTTC. Amino acid sequence: CASSPGTSGIYNEQFF. The J gene is TRBJ2-1, the V gene TRBV9; TRBD2 aligns across 13 bases. CDR1 and CDR2 (germline): SGDLS, YYNGEE. The junction had 4 bases not matched to a gene; V was cut back by 4 bases and J by 3 bases. This CDR3 comprises 16 residues.

This chain links TRBV20-1 with TRBJ2-7, with 7 bases matching TRBD1. The CDR3 consists of 18 residues. V was pared by 1 base and J by 0 bases, with 15 bases of the junction left unmatched. CDR1 is DFQATT, CDR2 SNEGSKA, per germline (reference sequence). CDR3 DNA sequence: TGCAGTGCTAGAGGGGGCAGGGCCGGGACAGCGTACTCCTACGAGCAGTACTTC. It codes for CSARGGRAGTAYSYEQYF.

This rearrangement joins TRBV6-1 to TRBJ2-1; 7 positions match TRBD2. CDR1 MNHNS and CDR2 SASEGT come from the germline V gene. There are 16 residues in the CDR3. V shed 6 bases, J shed 6 bases, and the junction held 14 bases outside the gene matches. This CDR3 is CASSLLGAGYTNEQFF. The CDR3 region has the DNA TGTGCCAGCAGCCTACTAGGAGCGGGATATACCAATGAGCAGTTCTTC.

This clone showed up many times. This chain links TRBV5-1 with TRBJ1-2; D possibly corresponds to TRBD1 (5 bases). The ends were cut back, 3 bases at V and 4 bases at J, with 16 bases in the middle. CDR1 and CDR2 (germline): SGHRS, YFSETQ. The CDR3 totals 15 residues. This CDR3 is CASSSGDGNLYGYTF. For the CDR3, the DNA is TGCGCCAGCAGCTCCGGGGACGGGAATCTCTATGGCTACACCTTC.

This clone qualifies as medium-sized. The rearrangement links TRBV6-1 to TRBJ2-7; 8 bases align to TRBD1. The CDR3 contains 16 residues. Germline V gene lookup returns CDR1 MNHNS and CDR2 SASEGT. The V and J ends lost 5 bases and 4 bases, in that order; junction bases with no gene match: 13. CDR3 DNA: TGTGCCAGCAGTAATACAGGGGGTATAAGCTTTTACGAGCAGTACTTC. Protein: CASSNTGGISFYEQYF.

V gene TRBV20-1 combines with J gene TRBJ2-7, with TRBD1 matching 9 bases. The CDR3 loop spans 14 amino acids. CDR1 DFQATT and CDR2 SNEGSKA come from the germline V gene (reference sequence). The V segment lost 0 bases and the J segment 3 bases; nucleotides outside the gene matches: 3. Written as DNA, the CDR3 is TGCAGTGCTAGAGATGGGGACAGGGTCTACGAGCAGTACTTC. It codes for CSARDGDRVYEQYF.

V is TRBV7-8 and J is TRBJ2-1; D not certain. The V gene lost 3 bases and the J gene lost 5 bases, with 14 bases spanning the gap. The CDR3 consists of 15 residues. CDR1 SGHVS and CDR2 FQNEAQ come from the germline V gene. The CDR3 DNA reads as TGTGCCAGCAGCTTGGGTAGCTGGATGGACAATGAGCAGTTCTTC. It codes for CASSLGSWMDNEQFF.

The table lists this clone with many counts. J is TRBJ2-7 and V is TRBV7-2, with D possibly TRBD1 on 7 matching bases. CDR3 length: 14 residues. Trimming stripped 5 bases from V and 7 bases from J, with 18 bases between. Germline CDR1 and CDR2: SGHTA and FQGNSA. The CDR3 loop reads CASSGYRGAGEQYF. In DNA, the CDR3 is TGTGCCAGCAGCGGATACAGGGGCGCGGGGGAGCAGTACTTC.

This clone was seen ten or more times. The chain uses TRBV10-3 and TRBJ2-3; 10 bases map to TRBD2. CDR1 and CDR2 (germline): ENHRY, SYGVKD. Losses at the gene ends were 6 bases for V and 0 bases for J; bases not matched to a gene: 15. The CDR3 sequence is 19 residues long. For the CDR3, the DNA is TGTGCCATCAGGTCCGGGACTAGCGCTCCTCAAACTAGCACAGATACGCAGTATTTT. Protein: CAIRSGTSAPQTSTDTQYF.

This rearrangement joins TRBV7-9 to TRBJ1-5; possibly TRBD1 for D (5 bases). Germline values: CDR1 SEHNR, CDR2 FQNEAQ (reference sequence). V dropped 6 bases and J dropped 6 bases, with 9 bases sitting between them. The CDR3 is 12 residues long. In nucleotides, the CDR3 is TGTGCCAGCAGTCAGGGAGGTCAGCCCCAGCATTTT. This encodes CASSQGGQPQHF.

The chain links TRBV9 to TRBJ2-5; the D is unclear. Germline values: CDR1 SGDLS, CDR2 YYNGEE. The V end lost 4 bases, the J end lost 4 bases, and 17 bases lay between the germline ends. CDR3 length: 15 residues. CDR3 coding DNA: TGTGCCAGCAGCCCTACTTCTTTGATGGGAGAGACCCAGTACTTC. This encodes CASSPTSLMGETQYF.

This clone was found many times. The V and J genes are TRBV7-3 and TRBJ2-2; D remains unclear. The ends were cut back, 6 bases at V and 7 bases at J, with 15 bases in the middle. The germline V gene has CDR1 SGHTA and CDR2 FQGTGA. The CDR3 has 14 amino acids. CDR3 coding DNA: TGTGCCAGCAGGTCCGGTCCTACCAGCGGGGAGCTGTTTTTT. This sequence encodes CASRSGPTSGELFF.

This clone turned up a few times. A much larger clone differs from this one at a single base, so this may be a read error. The rearrangement links TRBV7-9 to TRBJ2-5; TRBD1 matches at 10 bases. V was clipped by 6 bases and J by 7 bases; unmatched bases: 8. From germline, CDR1 is SEHNR and CDR2 FQNEAQ (reference sequence). The CDR3 has 14 amino acids. The CDR3 DNA reads as TGTGCCAGCAGGCTGGGACAGGGGATCGGGACCCAGTACTTC. Translated: CASRLGQGIGTQYF.

The chain has TRBV7-2 and TRBJ2-1; D possibly corresponds to TRBD2 (6 bases). Germline values: CDR1 SGHTA, CDR2 FQGNSA. This CDR3 spans 14 amino acids. V dropped 10 bases and J dropped 3 bases, with 16 bases sitting between them. The CDR3 here is CAIGGLKHYNEQFF. The CDR3 DNA follows: TGTGCCATCGGAGGGCTTAAACACTACAATGAGCAGTTCTTC.

This clone was found many times. Relative to the germline gene, one junction end is altered; a read error may explain this. CDR3 DNA: TGTGCCAGCAGTTACTCGTGGGCTAACAATGAGCGGTTCTTC. Its translation: CASSYSWANNERFF. The gene calls are TRBV6-6 and TRBJ2-1; no definite D call. Germline V CDR1 and CDR2: MNHNY, SVGAGI (reference sequence). The CDR3 consists of 14 residues.

This clone came up many times. The genes are TRBV6-2 or TRBV6-3 and TRBJ2-4; 7 positions agree with TRBD1. Losses at the gene ends were 6 bases for V and 0 bases for J; bases not matched to a gene: 14. The CDR3 length is 18 residues. CDR1 is MNHEY, CDR2 SVGEGT, per germline. The CDR3 reads CASRPTGSYRKAKNIQYF. The CDR3 coding sequence is TGTGCCAGCAGACCGACAGGGAGTTACAGGAAAGCCAAAAACATTCAGTACTTC.

CDR3 sequence reads: CASSSTGFYGYTF. In nucleotides, the CDR3 is TGTGCCAGCAGCTCGACAGGGTTCTATGGCTACACCTTC. V usage is TRBV11-2 and J usage is TRBJ1-2; 7 bases map to TRBD1. J gave up 4 bases and V 4 bases, and 3 bases lay outside the gene matches. This CDR3 region has 13 residues. CDR1 and CDR2 (germline): SGHAT, FQNNGV.

This clone was picked up many times. The chain is built from TRBV6-1 and TRBJ1-5; D is ambiguous. With 2 bases removed from V and 7 bases from J, the gap between germline ends came to 15 bases. The germline V gene has CDR1 MNHNS and CDR2 SASEGT. The CDR3 is 15 amino acids. The CDR3 protein is CASSERRTLSQPQHF. The CDR3 bases are TGTGCCAGCAGTGAACGTCGGACCTTATCACAGCCCCAGCATTTT.

This clone was seen many times. The rearrangement joins TRBV6-1 to TRBJ1-3; D call uncertain. The CDR3 totals 15 residues. Trimming stripped 1 base from V and 4 bases from J, with 11 bases between. The germline V gene has CDR1 MNHNS and CDR2 SASEGT. CDR3 protein: CASSEGFSLGNTIYF. The CDR3 nucleotides read TGTGCCAGCAGTGAAGGTTTTAGTCTCGGAAACACCATATATTTT.

This clone was seen more than once but under ten times. The rearrangement uses TRBV29-1 and TRBJ2-1, with 8 bases matching TRBD1. CDR1 SQVTM and CDR2 ANQGSEA come from the germline V gene. V trimming: 5 bases; J trimming: 1 base; junction bases outside the gene matches: 4. This CDR3 has 14 amino acids. CDR3 in amino acids: CSVPRTGSYNEQFF. The CDR3 nucleotides read TGCAGCGTTCCCCGGACAGGGTCCTACAATGAGCAGTTCTTC.

The J gene is TRBJ2-1, the V gene TRBV20-1; D is unclear. Germline-derived CDR1 and CDR2 are DFQATT and SNEGSKA (reference sequence). This CDR3 comprises 12 residues. The CDR3 DNA reads as TGCAATGCACGTTTGCTCTACAATGAGCAGTTCTTC. Translating gives CNARLLYNEQFF.

This clone was observed many times. The V gene is TRBV7-3, the J gene TRBJ2-5; 8 bases are a match to TRBD1. Germline values: CDR1 SGHTA, CDR2 FQGTGA. V dropped 5 bases and J dropped 3; count of bases not matched to a gene: 5. The CDR3 runs 14 residues. The CDR3 is CASSEQGGEETQYF. Here the CDR3 DNA reads TGTGCCAGCAGCGAACAGGGGGGTGAAGAGACCCAGTACTTC.

This clone counts as medium-sized (0.01 to 0.1%). The V call is TRBV5-6, the J call TRBJ2-1, with D possibly being TRBD1 or TRBD2 (6 bases each). Germline assignment: CDR1 SGHDT and CDR2 YYEEEE. The CDR3 runs to 14 residues. V lost 0 bases and J lost 9, with 13 bases in between. CDR3 in amino acids: CASSLGRWGAEQFF. CDR3 bases: TGTGCCAGCAGCTTGGGGAGGTGGGGGGCTGAGCAGTTCTTC.

This clone was counted ten times or more. The chain joins TRBV20-1 to TRBJ1-5; TRBD1 aligns across 7 bases. V gave up 6 bases and J gave up 0 bases; unmatched junction bases: 5. The CDR3 runs to 14 residues. Germline V lookup: CDR1 DFQATT, CDR2 SNEGSKA (reference sequence). CDR3 sequence (DNA): TGCAGTGCGAGGGACAGAAATAGCAATCAGCCCCAGCATTTT. Translated, it gives CSARDRNSNQPQHF.